Below, one T cell receptor (beta chain) is given with its context. Its antigen is unidentified. CDR1 and CDR2 (germline): SGDLS, YYNGEE. Deletions cut 5 bases from V and 0 bases from J, with 11 bases between. CDR3 length: 14 amino acids. TCRdb's table, derived via immunoSEQ multiplex PCR, lists solely in-frame clones and lacks some. The sample contains around 620,000 clones, 85% to 95% of which appear only once. Selected positively for CCR7 and CD45RO-negative, naive CD8 cells excluded terminally differentiated effector memory CD45RA+ cells. This specimen comes from a study of shared clonotypes between healthy human individuals. Study findings and constraints: Generation probabilities were higher for clonotypes shared across all four sorted-subset donors than for unshared ones.

Sequenced sample: naive CD8+ T cells sorted from blood. The chain uses TRBV9 and TRBJ1-1; D is unresolved. The sequence was obtained from a woman aged 25 to 39 in good health. CDR3 bases: TGTGCCAGCAGTCCAGTATTTATGAACACTGAAGCTTTCTTT. This encodes CASSPVFMNTEAFF.